This TCR beta chain was captured by sequencing in a study of shared clonotypes between healthy human individuals (dated by TCRdb to the early 2020s). For context, the study as a whole: The cohort comprised a couple of women and a few men aged 18 to 49 years. To estimate repertoire size and how much clonotypes are shared between individuals, the study performed deep sequencing of blood TCR repertoires from a few healthy adults. Libraries were prepared and TCR repertoires were sequenced by different laboratories using diverse techniques, in order to increase sequencing depth and limit assay-specific biases. Between about 0.85 and 8.9 billion PBMCs per donor were obtained by leukapheresis. Overall study outcomes, separate from this receptor: Sampling was restricted to blood, and TCR repertoires in tissue are likely to differ from TCR repertoires in blood. Because the study included only a small number of donors, the genetic and exposure-history diversity represented was limited. Based on pairwise subsampling, the degree of clonotype sharing among donors was expected to be affected by sequencing depth.

The donors were healthy, HIV-negative adults who had no recently reported acute infections or vaccinations. All donors were Caucasian adults living in Nashville, Tennessee, USA. For unsorted samples, tens of millions of PBMCs were counted, and genomic DNA was extracted using the QIAamp DNA Blood Mini kit. Blood was obtained by leukapheresis, after which PBMCs were separated by Ficoll-Histopaque density gradient centrifugation and cryopreserved in liquid nitrogen vapor phase. A distance of 12 bases separates the germline ends of V and J, which lose 8 bases and 2 bases respectively. According to the germline V gene, CDR1 reads SNHLY and CDR2 reads FYNNEI. The CDR3, from cysteine to phenylalanine, totals 13 residues. Here the CDR3 DNA is all that survives: 39 bases in frame from base 1. Using the deep immunoSEQ assay, multiplex PCR amplified TCR CDR3 regions from genomic DNA. Genomic DNA extracted from each cell subset was distributed evenly over all wells of several immunoSEQ 96-well plates, and each plate served as one replicate. For unsorted PBMC, approximately 300 ng of genomic DNA, equivalent to roughly 30,000 T cell genomes, went into each replicate PCR. Unsorted PBMC genomic DNA was sequenced across ten immunoSEQ deep assay plates. Purified libraries were measured with a Qubit 3.0 fluorometer, size-checked on a Bioanalyzer 2100, and measured again with the KAPA Library Quantification kit. Every immunoSEQ 96-well plate was sequenced on a separate single-read 150-cycle Illumina NextSeq 550 flow cell. In the authors' own workflow: Because the immunoSEQ output included only junctional sequences and no quality scores, the filtering could not be the same as the filtering used for full-length reads. To assign V/J genes and CDR3, sequences were annotated using PyIR, a Python wrapper for IgBLAST v1.9, with IMGT germline references. Reads were filtered out if the reads had weak V/J assignments (E-value above 1e-6), no CDR3, stop codons, out-of-frame junctions, or ambiguous translated residues. V3J clonotypes were defined as sequences sharing an identical inferred V gene, J gene, and CDR3 amino acid sequence. Percentage overlap between repertoires was calculated by dividing the number of shared unique clonotypes by the size of the smaller repertoire. Richness of each repertoire was evaluated using RTK rarefaction, the Chao1 estimator, and Recon v2.1 estimates of unobserved clonotypes. The clones in this table, taken by TCRdb from immuneACCESS, are in-frame only. Not every clone is retained; where verified, under half of the shortfall comes from an unresolved V gene, and the cause of the rest is unknown. D and trimming were read from the DNA, whereas the V and J calls and clone size are those reported in that table. The sample table holds roughly 500,000 clones, of which 76% were seen once. Of the sample, 13% is held by the ten largest clones.

On this clone: Its antigen remains undetermined. One base away there is no much larger clone; base qualities are not given.

Here the chain combines TRBV2 and TRBJ2-5, with TRBD1 perhaps the D gene, on 6 matching bases. Sequencing was carried out using PBMCs. This receptor was identified in a woman aged 40 to 50 in good health. Some clones in this sample may be carry-over from other donors' samples. At the DNA level, the sequence is TGTGCCAGCTCAGGGGAGAAACAAGAGACCCAGTACTTC. It is translated as CASSGEKQETQYF.